This T cell receptor (beta chain) was documented in a study of human T cells and chemical hapten exposure. Overall study context: There were per-sample TCR yield variations, arising mainly from small pooled library volume differences. Overall study findings and caveats: The number of TCRs over 1 in 1000 frequency stayed unchanged after DPC.

The CDR3 is 12 residues long. Trimming removed 6 bases from V and 3 bases from J, with 8 bases in between. The library gave individual cDNA molecules unique molecular identifiers. Original data processing: Across samples, TCR counts had a median of roughly 96,000 and ranged from about 23,224 to 700,000. A single record per CDR3 protein comes from TCRdb applying MiXCR to the 5' RACE reads. The V and J calls and clone size are TCRdb's, not the authors'. This table holds about 81,000 distinct CDR3 sequences, 6.5% to 8.5% found once. The starting material, unfractionated whole blood, was used for total RNA extraction. This clonotype occurred many times. Its target is not known.

The chain employs TRBV12-3 or TRBV12-4 and TRBJ1-1; D remains ambiguous. The sequence was collected from a male donor in good health. In DNA, the CDR3 is TGTGCCAGCAGCCGTAAGCACACTGAAGCTTTCTTT. This translates into CASSRKHTEAFF.